The rows below give T cell receptor beta chains drawn from one sample of a study of post-analysis software for immune sequencing data. TCRdb recomputed calls from the PCR reads with MiXCR, one row per CDR3 protein. The data show hundreds of thousands of distinct CDR3 sequences, 25% to 30% seen once. The sample comprised blood. The receptors were gathered from a girl aged 5-17 years with multiple sclerosis. Both conserved end residues are part of each CDR3. Fields, in order: CDR3 protein, CDR3 DNA, V gene, J gene, D gene, clone size. D genes are given only for firm matches. Only part of the rows carry a size: once, few, many, or a class if the clone is expanded.

CDR3aa: CASSQATGGTQYF
CDR3nt: TGTGCCAGCAGCCAAGCAACCGGAGGGACCCAGTACTTC
v_gene: TRBV3-1
j_gene: TRBJ2-5
d_gene: -
abundance: -

CDR3aa: CSASTGGPGNEQFF
CDR3nt: TGCAGTGCTAGCACGGGAGGGCCGGGCAATGAGCAGTTCTTC
v_gene: TRBV20-1
j_gene: TRBJ2-1
d_gene: TRBD2
abundance: -

CDR3aa: CSVEDASLSSEKLFF
CDR3nt: TGCAGCGTTGAAGATGCGAGCCTATCCTCCGAAAAACTGTTTTTT
v_gene: TRBV29-1
j_gene: TRBJ1-4
d_gene: -
abundance: few

CDR3aa: CASSPRTGGWTQYF
CDR3nt: TGTGCCAGCAGTCCACGGACAGGGGGCTGGACCCAGTACTTC
v_gene: TRBV6-5
j_gene: TRBJ2-5
d_gene: TRBD1
abundance: few

CDR3aa: CASSSQGNSNQPQHF
CDR3nt: TGTGCCAGTAGTTCACAGGGTAATAGCAATCAGCCCCAGCATTTT
v_gene: TRBV19
j_gene: TRBJ1-5
d_gene: -
abundance: -

CDR3aa: CATSRVGQGAGEQFF
CDR3nt: TGTGCCACCAGCAGAGTAGGACAGGGGGCCGGTGAGCAGTTCTTC
v_gene: TRBV15
j_gene: TRBJ2-1
d_gene: TRBD1
abundance: -

CDR3aa: CSALVSHEQYF
CDR3nt: TGCAGTGCTCTCGTCTCCCACGAGCAGTACTTC
v_gene: TRBV20-1
j_gene: TRBJ2-7
d_gene: -
abundance: few

CDR3aa: CASSQELRVFNEQFF
CDR3nt: TGCGCCAGCAGCCAAGAGCTCCGGGTATTCAATGAGCAGTTCTTC
v_gene: TRBV4-1
j_gene: TRBJ2-1
d_gene: -
abundance: few

CDR3aa: CASSSRTSGRRNEQFF
CDR3nt: TGTGCCAGCAGCTCGAGGACTAGCGGGAGACGCAATGAGCAGTTCTTC
v_gene: TRBV7-2
j_gene: TRBJ2-1
d_gene: TRBD2
abundance: few

CDR3aa: CSAREWGGQQFF
CDR3nt: TGCAGTGCTAGAGAGTGGGGGGGACAGCAGTTCTTC
v_gene: TRBV20-1
j_gene: TRBJ2-1
d_gene: TRBD2
abundance: -

CDR3aa: CASSHAASGGAHNEQFF
CDR3nt: TGTGCCAGCAGCCACGCGGCTAGCGGGGGGGCCCACAATGAGCAGTTCTTC
v_gene: TRBV6-2/TRBV6-3
j_gene: TRBJ2-1
d_gene: TRBD2
abundance: -

CDR3aa: CAIRGTGLGTDTQYF
CDR3nt: TGTGCCATCAGGGGAACGGGCCTGGGAACAGATACGCAGTATTTT
v_gene: TRBV10-3
j_gene: TRBJ2-3
d_gene: -
abundance: -

CDR3aa: CASSSTRQGWEQYF
CDR3nt: TGTGCCAGCAGTTCAACCCGACAGGGGTGGGAGCAGTACTTC
v_gene: TRBV28
j_gene: TRBJ2-7
d_gene: TRBD1
abundance: few

CDR3aa: CATSPPGGGSYNEQFF
CDR3nt: TGTGCCACCAGCCCGCCCGGAGGGGGCTCCTACAATGAGCAGTTCTTC
v_gene: TRBV15
j_gene: TRBJ2-1
d_gene: -
abundance: -

CDR3aa: CASSQEVGEQYF
CDR3nt: TGTGCCAGCAGCCAAGAAGTAGGTGAGCAGTACTTC
v_gene: TRBV3-1
j_gene: TRBJ2-5
d_gene: -
abundance: -

CDR3aa: CASSLGSSGSPEQFF
CDR3nt: TGTGCCAGCAGCTTGGGGTCTAGCGGGAGTCCAGAGCAGTTCTTC
v_gene: TRBV7-3
j_gene: TRBJ2-1
d_gene: TRBD2
abundance: -

CDR3aa: CASSLSVGLAGGETQYF
CDR3nt: TGTGCCAGCAGCTTAAGCGTGGGACTCGCCGGGGGTGAGACCCAGTACTTC
v_gene: TRBV7-2
j_gene: TRBJ2-5
d_gene: -
abundance: -

CDR3aa: CASSFTTQETQYF
CDR3nt: TGTGCCAGCAGTTTCACAACCCAAGAGACCCAGTACTTC
v_gene: TRBV27
j_gene: TRBJ2-5
d_gene: -
abundance: -

CDR3aa: CSAPGTGAYNSPLHF
CDR3nt: TGCAGTGCCCCCGGGACAGGGGCCTATAATTCACCCCTCCACTTT
v_gene: TRBV20-1
j_gene: TRBJ1-6
d_gene: TRBD1
abundance: few

CDR3aa: CASSTGTGVNEQFF
CDR3nt: TGTGCCAGCAGTACCGGGACAGGGGTCAATGAGCAGTTCTTC
v_gene: TRBV6-2/TRBV6-3
j_gene: TRBJ2-1
d_gene: TRBD1
abundance: -

CDR3aa: CASSLSGTAQETQYF
CDR3nt: TGTGCCAGCAGCTTATCGGGTACAGCTCAAGAGACCCAGTACTTC
v_gene: TRBV7-9
j_gene: TRBJ2-5
d_gene: -
abundance: few

CDR3aa: CAGRQEANYGYTF
CDR3nt: TGTGCCGGCAGACAGGAGGCTAACTATGGCTACACCTTC
v_gene: TRBV7-9
j_gene: TRBJ1-2
d_gene: -
abundance: -

CDR3aa: CASTLGADPETQYF
CDR3nt: TGTGCCAGCACCCTAGGAGCGGACCCAGAGACCCAGTACTTC
v_gene: TRBV3-1
j_gene: TRBJ2-5
d_gene: -
abundance: few

CDR3aa: CASRRTVLQETQYF
CDR3nt: TGCGCCAGCAGACGGACAGTCCTCCAAGAGACCCAGTACTTC
v_gene: TRBV5-1
j_gene: TRBJ2-5
d_gene: -
abundance: once

CDR3aa: CSARPGLQLPSNEQFF
CDR3nt: TGCAGTGCTAGACCGGGACTTCAACTCCCCAGCAATGAGCAGTTCTTC
v_gene: TRBV20-1
j_gene: TRBJ2-1
d_gene: -
abundance: -

CDR3aa: CASSPLSLPGVSEQFF
CDR3nt: TGTGCCAGCAGCCCCTTGTCGCTCCCTGGGGTCAGTGAGCAGTTCTTC
v_gene: TRBV7-2
j_gene: TRBJ2-1
d_gene: -
abundance: few

CDR3aa: CASSLDGPNQPQHF
CDR3nt: TGCGCCAGCAGCTTGGATGGGCCTAATCAGCCCCAGCATTTT
v_gene: TRBV5-1
j_gene: TRBJ1-5
d_gene: -
abundance: -

CDR3aa: CASRTGAGDTQYF
CDR3nt: TGTGCCAGCAGAACAGGGGCGGGAGATACGCAGTATTTT
v_gene: TRBV7-2
j_gene: TRBJ2-3
d_gene: TRBD1
abundance: -

CDR3aa: CSVTRAFNYGYTF
CDR3nt: TGCAGCGTTACCCGGGCCTTTAACTATGGCTACACCTTC
v_gene: TRBV29-1
j_gene: TRBJ1-2
d_gene: -
abundance: few

CDR3aa: CASSGGGGAYGYTF
CDR3nt: TGCGCCAGCAGCGGCGGGGGCGGTGCCTATGGCTACACCTTC
v_gene: TRBV5-1
j_gene: TRBJ1-2
d_gene: -
abundance: few

CDR3aa: CASRYGGTQETQYF
CDR3nt: TGTGCCAGCCGTTACGGGGGGACCCAAGAGACCCAGTACTTC
v_gene: TRBV12-3/TRBV12-4
j_gene: TRBJ2-5
d_gene: TRBD2
abundance: few

CDR3aa: CASSSSAENGYTF
CDR3nt: TGTGCCAGCAGTTCCTCCGCTGAAAACGGCTACACCTTC
v_gene: TRBV6-6
j_gene: TRBJ1-2
d_gene: -
abundance: few

CDR3aa: CSARTGRDPQFF
CDR3nt: TGCAGTGCCCGAACGGGAAGGGACCCGCAGTTCTTC
v_gene: TRBV20-1
j_gene: TRBJ2-1
d_gene: -
abundance: few

CDR3aa: CASSARPSSRGALVQETQYF
CDR3nt: TGTGCCAGCAGCGCTCGACCCTCCTCCCGGGGGGCCTTAGTCCAAGAGACCCAGTACTTC
v_gene: TRBV9
j_gene: TRBJ2-5
d_gene: -
abundance: few

CDR3aa: CASSRSAANSGNTIYF
CDR3nt: TGTGCCAGCAGCCGATCGGCGGCAAACTCTGGAAACACCATATATTTT
v_gene: TRBV6-6
j_gene: TRBJ1-3
d_gene: -
abundance: few

CDR3aa: CSARHQQGNSYNEQFF
CDR3nt: TGCAGTGCTAGACATCAACAGGGGAACTCCTACAATGAGCAGTTCTTC
v_gene: TRBV20-1
j_gene: TRBJ2-1
d_gene: TRBD1
abundance: -

CDR3aa: CATRPSSTDTQYF
CDR3nt: TGTGCCACCCGACCCTCAAGCACAGATACGCAGTATTTT
v_gene: TRBV19
j_gene: TRBJ2-3
d_gene: -
abundance: -

CDR3aa: CASSTPGAYEQYF
CDR3nt: TGTGCCAGCAGCACGCCAGGGGCGTACGAGCAGTACTTC
v_gene: TRBV7-2
j_gene: TRBJ2-7
d_gene: -
abundance: few

CDR3aa: CASSYAGGGSPLHF
CDR3nt: TGTGCCAGCAGTTATGCGGGTGGTGGTTCACCCCTCCACTTT
v_gene: TRBV6-5
j_gene: TRBJ1-6
d_gene: -
abundance: -

CDR3aa: CASSPGQLTYEQYF
CDR3nt: TGTGCCAGCAGCCCTGGGCAGCTAACCTACGAGCAGTACTTC
v_gene: TRBV7-9
j_gene: TRBJ2-7
d_gene: -
abundance: few

CDR3aa: CASSPYQRETQYF
CDR3nt: TGTGCCAGCAGTCCTTACCAGCGGGAGACCCAGTACTTC
v_gene: TRBV2
j_gene: TRBJ2-5
d_gene: -
abundance: -